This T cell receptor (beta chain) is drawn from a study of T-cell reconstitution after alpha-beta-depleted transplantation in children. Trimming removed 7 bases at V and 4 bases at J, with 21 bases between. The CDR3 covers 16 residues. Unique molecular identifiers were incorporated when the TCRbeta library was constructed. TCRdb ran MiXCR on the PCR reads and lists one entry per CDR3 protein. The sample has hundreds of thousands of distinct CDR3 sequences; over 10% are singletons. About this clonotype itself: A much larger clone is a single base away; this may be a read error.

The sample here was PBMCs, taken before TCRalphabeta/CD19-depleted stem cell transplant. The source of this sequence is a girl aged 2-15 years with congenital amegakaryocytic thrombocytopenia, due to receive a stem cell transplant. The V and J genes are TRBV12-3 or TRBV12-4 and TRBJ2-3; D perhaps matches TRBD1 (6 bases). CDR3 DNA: TGTGCCAGCACCTCGGTAGGGGGAAGTAGGGCAGATACGCAGTATTTT. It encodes CASTSVGGSRADTQYF.